The T cell receptor (beta chain) described here comes from a study of shared clonotypes between healthy human individuals. The assay was run at deep level. Genomic DNA from each subset was divided evenly over several immunoSEQ plates. Clones were read by immunoSEQ multiplex PCR, and TCRdb kept only the in-frame ones, dropping some. The table lists about 2 million clones, about 95% of them singletons. This clone was found a few times. Its antigen is undetermined. Other DNA sequences in this specimen translate into the identical CDR3. General observations from the study: Specimens sampled were limited to blood, with tissue repertoires likely differing. Of the naive CD4 clonotypes, around 5% were shared across several donors.

The CDR3 runs 13 residues. Deletions cut 0 bases from V and 6 bases from J, with 8 bases between. Germline CDR1 MNHEY, CDR2 SVGAGI. CD45RO-negative, CCR7-positively selected cells formed the naive CD8 fraction, excluding terminally differentiated effector memory CD45RA+ cells. The TCR originated in a man younger than 35 in good health. The chain employs TRBV6-5 and TRBJ1-2; perhaps TRBD1 as D (5 bases). Sequences were obtained from naive CD8+ T cells sorted from blood. In DNA, the CDR3 is TGTGCCAGCAGTTACTCAGGAGGGGATGGCTACACCTTC. Encoded protein: CASSYSGGDGYTF.